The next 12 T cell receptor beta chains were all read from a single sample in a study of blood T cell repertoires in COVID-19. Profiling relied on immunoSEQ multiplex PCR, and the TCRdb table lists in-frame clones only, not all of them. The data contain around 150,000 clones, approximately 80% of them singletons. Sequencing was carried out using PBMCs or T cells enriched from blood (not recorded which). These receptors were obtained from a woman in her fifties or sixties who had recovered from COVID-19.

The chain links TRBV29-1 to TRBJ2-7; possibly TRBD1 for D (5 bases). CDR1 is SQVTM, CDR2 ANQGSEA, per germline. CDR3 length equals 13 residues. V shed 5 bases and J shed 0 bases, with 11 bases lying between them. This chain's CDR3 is CSVMRQSSYEQYF. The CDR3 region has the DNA TGCAGCGTTATGCGACAGAGCTCCTACGAGCAGTACTTC.

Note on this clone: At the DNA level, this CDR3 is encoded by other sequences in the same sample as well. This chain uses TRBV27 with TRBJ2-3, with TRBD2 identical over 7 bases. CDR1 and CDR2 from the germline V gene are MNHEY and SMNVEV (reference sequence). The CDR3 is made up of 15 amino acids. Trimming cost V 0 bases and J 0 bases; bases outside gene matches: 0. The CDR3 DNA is TGTGCCAGCAGTTTATCCGGGGGGAGCACAGATACGCAGTATTTT. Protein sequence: CASSLSGGSTDTQYF.

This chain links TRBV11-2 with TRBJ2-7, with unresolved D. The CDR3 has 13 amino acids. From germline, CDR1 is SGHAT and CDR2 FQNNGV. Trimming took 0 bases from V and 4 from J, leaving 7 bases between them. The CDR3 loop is CASSLEPRYEQYF. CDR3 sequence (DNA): TGTGCCAGCAGCTTAGAACCGAGATACGAGCAGTACTTC.

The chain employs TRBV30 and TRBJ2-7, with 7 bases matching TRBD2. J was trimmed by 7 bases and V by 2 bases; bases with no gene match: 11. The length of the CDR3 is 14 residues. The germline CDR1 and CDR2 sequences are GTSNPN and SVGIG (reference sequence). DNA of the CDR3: TGTGCCTGGAGTATGGGAGGGACCCCCAGGGAGCAGTACTTC. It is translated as CAWSMGGTPREQYF.

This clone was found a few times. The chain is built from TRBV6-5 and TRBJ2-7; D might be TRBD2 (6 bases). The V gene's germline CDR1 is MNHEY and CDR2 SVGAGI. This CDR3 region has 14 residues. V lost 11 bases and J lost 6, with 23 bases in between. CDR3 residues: CAVQEGIAKTEQYF. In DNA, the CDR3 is TGTGCCGTTCAGGAGGGCATCGCGAAGACCGAGCAGTACTTC.

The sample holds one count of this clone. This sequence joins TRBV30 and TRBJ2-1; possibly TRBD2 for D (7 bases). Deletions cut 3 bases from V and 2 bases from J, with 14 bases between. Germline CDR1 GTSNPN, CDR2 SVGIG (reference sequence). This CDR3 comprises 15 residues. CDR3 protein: CAWSGGGPAYNEQFF. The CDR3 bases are TGTGCCTGGAGCGGCGGGGGCCCCGCCTACAATGAGCAGTTCTTC.

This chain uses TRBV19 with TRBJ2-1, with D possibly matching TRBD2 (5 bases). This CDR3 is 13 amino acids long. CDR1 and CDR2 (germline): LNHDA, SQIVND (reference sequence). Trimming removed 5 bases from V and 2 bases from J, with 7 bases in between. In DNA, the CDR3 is TGTGCCAGTAGTCTCGGGACCTACAATGAGCAGTTCTTC. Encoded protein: CASSLGTYNEQFF.

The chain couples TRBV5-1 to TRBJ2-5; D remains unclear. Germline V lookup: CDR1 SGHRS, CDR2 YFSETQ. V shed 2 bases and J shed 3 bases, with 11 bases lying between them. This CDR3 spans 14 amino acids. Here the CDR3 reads CASSFTTPEETQYF. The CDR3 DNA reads TGCGCCAGCAGCTTTACGACACCTGAAGAGACCCAGTACTTC.

The CDR3, as DNA: TGTGCCAGCAGCCTGGGGTTAGCGGGGACCTACGAGCAGTACTTC. This gives the protein CASSLGLAGTYEQYF. The V call is TRBV14, the J call TRBJ2-7, with 8 bases that match TRBD2. V lost 4 bases, J lost 2 bases, and 7 bases stayed unmatched. The CDR3 extends over 15 amino acids. Germline CDR1 reads SGHDN; CDR2 reads FVKESK.

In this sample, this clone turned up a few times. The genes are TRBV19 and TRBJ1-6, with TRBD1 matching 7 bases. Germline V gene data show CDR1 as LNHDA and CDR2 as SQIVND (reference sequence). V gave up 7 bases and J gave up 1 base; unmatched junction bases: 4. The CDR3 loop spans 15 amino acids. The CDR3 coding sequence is TGTGCCAGTAACCTACAGGGGTCCTATAATTCACCCCTCCACTTT. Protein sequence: CASNLQGSYNSPLHF.

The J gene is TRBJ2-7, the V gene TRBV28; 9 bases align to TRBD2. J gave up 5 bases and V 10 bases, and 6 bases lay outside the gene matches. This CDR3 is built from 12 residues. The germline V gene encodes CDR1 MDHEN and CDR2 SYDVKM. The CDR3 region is CATYSGSHEQYF. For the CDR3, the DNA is TGTGCCACGTATAGCGGGAGTCACGAGCAGTACTTC.

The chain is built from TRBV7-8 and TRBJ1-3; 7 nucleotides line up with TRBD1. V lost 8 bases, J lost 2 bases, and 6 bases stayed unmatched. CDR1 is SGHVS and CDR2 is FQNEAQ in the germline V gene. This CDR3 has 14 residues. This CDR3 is CASARQGAGNTIYF. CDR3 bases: TGTGCCAGCGCTAGACAGGGAGCTGGAAACACCATATATTTT.